This T cell receptor beta chain emerged from a study of T-cell reconstitution after alpha-beta-depleted transplantation in children. Germline CDR1 is SQVTM and CDR2 is ANQGSEA. The CDR3 is 11 amino acids. V was clipped by 7 bases and J by 9 bases, with 13 bases between them. As it was prepared, the TCRbeta library received unique molecular identifiers. One entry per CDR3 protein, called by TCRdb with MiXCR from the PCR reads. The sample consists of approximately 210,000 distinct CDR3 sequences, roughly 15% of them appearing once. The genes are TRBV29-1 and TRBJ2-1, with D maybe TRBD2 (6 bases). The sample here was PBMCs from the stem cell graft donor, taken from the stem cell graft. This TCR was recovered from a human donor who donated a stem cell graft to a child with acute lymphoblastic leukemia. DNA of the CDR3: TGCAGCGCGTTACTAGCAGTTGAGCAGTTCTTC. Translating gives CSALLAVEQFF.